These T cell receptor beta chains were read from a single sample in a study of HIV-infected patients and healthy controls. TCRdb re-derived calls from the 5' RACE reads in MiXCR, one entry per CDR3 protein. The data contain around 18,000 distinct CDR3 sequences, about 9.5% of them singletons. Sequenced input: blood. The receptors stem from an adult in good health. The CDR3 runs from the conserved cysteine through the conserved F or W. The order of the fields is V gene, clone size, D gene, J gene, CDR3 protein, CDR3 DNA. The D gene is left open where the match is weak. For some rows the clone size is stated as once, few or many, or as a class when expanded; others skip it.

TRBV9	many	NA	TRBJ2-5	CASSPRVYQETQYF	TGTGCCAGCAGCCCCCGAGTATACCAAGAGACCCAGTACTTC
TRBV4-2	many	NA	TRBJ2-7	CASSQGRGQYEQYF	TGTGCCAGCAGCCAAGGGAGGGGGCAGTACGAGCAGTACTTC
TRBV3-1	medium-sized	NA	TRBJ1-6	CASSPPARSPLHF	TGTGCCAGCAGCCCCCCAGCCCGTTCACCCCTCCACTTT
TRBV11-2	many	NA	TRBJ2-7	CASSPPGPFLEQYF	TGTGCCAGCAGTCCACCGGGCCCGTTCTTGGAGCAGTACTTC
TRBV6-4	NA	NA	TRBJ2-1	CASSESAGNYNEQFF	TGTGCCAGCAGTGAATCGGCGGGGAATTACAATGAGCAGTTCTTC
TRBV7-2	many	TRBD2	TRBJ2-7	CASSLASGTTYEQYF	TGTGCCAGCAGCTTAGCTAGCGGGACCACCTACGAGCAGTACTTC
TRBV28	many	NA	TRBJ2-7	CASSLGAYEQYF	TGTGCCAGCAGTTTGGGTGCCTACGAGCAGTACTTC
TRBV20-1	many	NA	TRBJ2-1	CSARGGNPYNEQFF	TGCAGTGCTAGAGGGGGAAACCCCTACAATGAGCAGTTCTTC
TRBV20-1	NA	NA	TRBJ1-1	CSAKDSGGTEAFF	TGCAGTGCTAAGGACAGCGGGGGGACTGAAGCTTTCTTT
TRBV4-1	NA	TRBD1	TRBJ1-1	CASSQEGQGMGAEAFF	TGCGCCAGCAGCCAGGAAGGACAGGGGATGGGGGCTGAAGCTTTCTTT
TRBV5-6	many	TRBD2	TRBJ2-7	CASSPSGSYEQYF	TGTGCCAGCAGCCCTAGCGGGAGTTACGAGCAGTACTTC
TRBV5-1	NA	NA	TRBJ1-2	CASSLGQARNYGYTF	TGCGCCAGCAGCTTGGGACAGGCTCGCAACTATGGCTACACCTTC
TRBV7-9	medium-sized	NA	TRBJ2-1	CASSLGSGLAGNEQFF	TGTGCCAGCAGCTTAGGATCAGGTCTAGCCGGCAATGAGCAGTTCTTC
TRBV10-3	many	NA	TRBJ2-1	CAGSYREADEQFF	TGTGCCGGGTCCTACAGGGAGGCCGATGAGCAGTTCTTC
TRBV7-2	many	NA	TRBJ2-7	CASSPDSILPQYF	TGTGCCAGCAGCCCCGACAGTATACTACCTCAGTACTTC
TRBV6-5	many	TRBD2	TRBJ2-1	CASSILSGGNEQFF	TGTGCCAGCAGTATCCTCAGCGGGGGCAATGAGCAGTTCTTC
TRBV29-1	many	NA	TRBJ2-5	CSVEDRQGGPWYQETQYF	TGCAGCGTTGAAGATCGCCAGGGGGGCCCGTGGTACCAAGAGACCCAGTACTTC
TRBV30	medium-sized	NA	TRBJ1-2	CAWSAKGQGYTF	TGTGCCTGGAGTGCAAAGGGGCAGGGCTACACCTTC
TRBV30	many	NA	TRBJ1-4	CAWSVQAGGEKLFF	TGTGCCTGGAGTGTACAGGCGGGGGGTGAAAAACTGTTTTTT
TRBV10-3	many	TRBD1	TRBJ2-1	CAISEGGTGGKDEQFF	TGTGCCATCAGCGAGGGCGGGACAGGGGGAAAGGATGAGCAGTTCTTC
TRBV12-3/TRBV12-4	many	TRBD1	TRBJ1-2	CASTPGTGYGYTF	TGTGCCAGCACCCCCGGGACAGGGTATGGCTACACCTTC
TRBV20-1	many	NA	TRBJ1-3	CSAYRRGSGNTIYF	TGCAGTGCTTACCGGCGGGGTTCTGGAAACACCATATATTTT
TRBV11-2	many	NA	TRBJ2-7	CASSPVRGGGNEQYF	TGTGCCAGCAGCCCAGTTAGAGGGGGCGGGAACGAGCAGTACTTC